These 29 T cell receptor beta chains originate from one sample sequenced in a study of patients and donors after allogeneic stem cell transplantation. Each CDR3 protein gets one entry after TCRdb re-called the RT-PCR reads with MiXCR. This sample yields some 200,000 distinct CDR3 sequences, of which less than 45% are seen a single time; 33% belongs to the top ten. The material sequenced was blood, either unsorted or a sorted T cell fraction (not recorded which). Source of these receptors: a human donor who was either an allogeneic HSCT recipient or a stem cell or donor lymphocyte infusion donor (not recorded which). It is not recorded whose cells these are; they may come from a transplant donor.

This clonotype occurred a few times. The chain employs TRBV12-3 or TRBV12-4 and TRBJ1-2; 9 positions match TRBD1. CDR3 length: 16 amino acids. Trimming took 8 bases from V and 5 from J; bases not matched to a gene: 15. The CDR3 DNA reads as TGTGCCAGCGGGCTCCACAGGGGGCCCGGCCGGTATGGCTACACCTTC. Translated, it gives CASGLHRGPGRYGYTF.

The chain links TRBV19 to TRBJ1-1; D is possibly TRBD1 (6 bases). Trimming pared 1 base from V and 0 bases from J, leaving 12 bases between. Germline CDR1 is LNHDA and CDR2 is SQIVND (reference sequence). There are 16 residues in the CDR3. The CDR3 nucleotides read TGTGCCAGTAGTATAGGCCGGACAGTTATGAACACTGAAGCTTTCTTT. Residues: CASSIGRTVMNTEAFF.

In this sample, this clonotype turned up a few times. The V and J genes are TRBV12-3 or TRBV12-4 and TRBJ1-3; TRBD1 agrees at 10 bases. The CDR3 is 16 amino acids. V lost 6 bases, J lost 4 bases, and 9 bases stayed unmatched. The CDR3 here is CASSPGTGVEGNTIYF. The CDR3 DNA follows: TGTGCCAGCAGCCCCGGGACAGGGGTGGAAGGAAACACCATATATTTT.

The rearrangement joins TRBV6-6 to TRBJ1-2, with D tentatively TRBD1 (5 bases). The CDR3 is 16 residues long. V was trimmed by 5 bases and J by 7 bases, leaving 23 bases between them. Germline V lookup: CDR1 MNHNY, CDR2 SVGAGI (reference sequence). CDR3 loop: CASSAPRAGPHFGYTF. For the CDR3, the DNA is TGTGCCAGCAGTGCCCCCCGCGCAGGGCCCCATTTTGGCTACACCTTC.

The chain has TRBV6-2 or TRBV6-3 and TRBJ1-1, with D perhaps matching TRBD1 (5 bases). V lost 4 bases and J 1 base, leaving 13 bases between the germline ends. The CDR3 runs to 15 residues. Germline CDR1 is MNHEY and CDR2 is SVGEGT. The CDR3 spells CASSFRGLTNTEAFF. DNA for the CDR3: TGTGCCAGCAGTTTCCGGGGACTCACGAACACTGAAGCTTTCTTT.

Note on this clonotype: At one end the junction does not follow the germline gene, possibly because of a read error. The chain employs TRBV6-6 and TRBJ1-6; D is unresolved. This CDR3 comprises 17 residues. Germline-derived CDR1 and CDR2 are MNHNY and SVGAGI (reference sequence). The CDR3 DNA reads as TGTGCCAGCAGTCGCCCGGGAGGGAGAAGTTACAATTCACCCCCCCACTTT. Translated, it gives CASSRPGGRSYNSPPHF.

This chain connects TRBV28 to TRBJ2-6; 9 nucleotides agree with TRBD1. The V gene's germline CDR1 is MDHEN and CDR2 SYDVKM. Unmatched junction bases numbered 3, after V lost 5 bases and J lost 1 base. The CDR3 spans 16 residues. Here the CDR3 DNA reads TGTGCCAGCAGTGGGGACAGGGCATCTGGGGCCAACGTCCTGACTTTC. Its protein product is CASSGDRASGANVLTF.

V is TRBV7-9 and J is TRBJ1-4; TRBD1 matches at 8 bases. V lost 7 bases to trimming and J lost 8 bases; unmatched junction nucleotides: 12. The CDR3 contains 15 residues. Germline values: CDR1 SEHNR, CDR2 FQNEAQ (reference sequence). In DNA, the CDR3 is TGTGCCAGCATCGACAGGACAGGGTCAAGCGAAAAACTGTTTTTT. Translated: CASIDRTGSSEKLFF.

There are a few counts of this clonotype. This chain uses TRBV29-1 with TRBJ2-7; D could derive from TRBD1 or TRBD2 (6 bases each). In germline, CDR1 is SQVTM, CDR2 ANQGSEA. The length of the CDR3 is 14 residues. V lost 5 bases and J 6 bases, leaving 20 bases between the germline ends. The CDR3 protein is CSVTPSGARIEQYF. DNA of the CDR3: TGCAGCGTTACCCCGTCGGGGGCTCGAATCGAGCAGTACTTC.

This clonotype has more than one count but fewer than ten. V usage is TRBV7-2 and J usage is TRBJ1-5; weak D call: TRBD1 (5 bases). CDR1 is SGHTA and CDR2 is FQGNSA in the germline V gene. The CDR3 is 16 residues long. Trimming took 5 bases from V and 0 from J, leaving 14 bases between them. This CDR3 reads CASSVRQTYSNQPQHF. CDR3 sequence (DNA): TGTGCCAGCAGCGTGAGACAGACCTATAGCAATCAGCCCCAGCATTTT. The variable domain in full, completed from reference TRBV7-2 and TRBJ1-5, reads GAGVSQSPSNKVTEKGKDVELRCDPISGHTALYWYRQSLGQGLEFLIYFQGNSAPDKSGLPSDRFSAERTGGSVSTLTIQRTQQEDSAVYLCASSVRQTYSNQPQHFGDGTRLSIL.

This clonotype was detected only once. The V call is TRBV27, the J call TRBJ2-5, with D unresolved. This CDR3 comprises 14 residues. Germline V lookup: CDR1 MNHEY, CDR2 SMNVEV (reference sequence). Trimming took 3 bases from V and 5 from J, leaving 13 bases between them. The CDR3 here is CASSFQPNRETQYF. Here the CDR3 DNA reads TGTGCCAGCAGTTTCCAACCAAATCGGGAGACCCAGTACTTC.

V gene TRBV12-3 or TRBV12-4 combines with J gene TRBJ1-2; possibly TRBD1 for D (6 bases). The CDR3 runs 13 residues. Trimming pared 7 bases from V and 0 bases from J, leaving 9 bases between. The CDR3 region is CASINRANYGYTF. The CDR3, as DNA: TGTGCCAGCATTAACAGGGCTAACTATGGCTACACCTTC.

V is TRBV15 and J is TRBJ2-7; TRBD2 matches 7 bases. The CDR3 runs 14 residues. V gave up 8 bases and J gave up 1 base; unmatched junction bases: 8. In germline, CDR1 is LNHNV, CDR2 YYDKDF (reference sequence). In nucleotides, the CDR3 is TGTGCCACCGCGACTAGCATCAAATCCTACGAGCAGTACTTC. It is translated as CATATSIKSYEQYF.

This clonotype was seen a few times. This sequence joins TRBV20-1 and TRBJ1-5; tentative D call: TRBD1 (5 bases). Germline CDR1 reads DFQATT; CDR2 reads SNEGSKA (reference sequence). V was shortened by 5 bases and J by 4 bases, with 12 bases between the two germline ends. This CDR3 is built from 13 residues. CDR3 loop: CSAPSRGNQPQHF. CDR3 nucleotide sequence: TGCAGTGCTCCGTCCCGGGGGAATCAGCCCCAGCATTTT.

In its sample, this clonotype was seen a few times. V gene TRBV18 combines with J gene TRBJ1-2; D ambiguous. The V gene's germline CDR1 is KGHSH and CDR2 LQKENI. V was cut by 6 bases and J by 3 bases, with 11 bases left in between. The CDR3 spans 13 residues. The CDR3 is CASSFELDYGYTF. The CDR3 coding sequence is TGTGCCAGCTCGTTCGAGCTGGACTATGGCTACACCTTC.

This clonotype was recorded at least ten times. V is TRBV29-1 and J is TRBJ1-5, with D possibly matching TRBD1 (5 bases). In germline, CDR1 is SQVTM, CDR2 ANQGSEA. The CDR3 totals 14 residues. Between the trimmed V and J ends, which lost 4 bases and 5 bases, there was a span of 15 bases. CDR3 DNA sequence: TGCAGCGTTGGCTTCGGGGGTCCGGATCAGCCCCAGCATTTT. Translation gives CSVGFGGPDQPQHF.

This clonotype was counted a few times. This rearrangement joins TRBV11-2 to TRBJ1-2; 9 nucleotides align to TRBD1. Germline V gene lookup returns CDR1 SGHAT and CDR2 FQNNGV. The ends lost 6 bases at V and 4 bases at J; junction bases unmatched: 9. This CDR3 spans 15 amino acids. Here the CDR3 reads CASRRPGTGTYGYTF. CDR3 DNA sequence: TGTGCCAGCAGAAGACCCGGGACAGGGACCTATGGCTACACCTTC. Full variable domain (remainder filled in from reference TRBV11-2 and TRBJ1-2): EAGVAQSPRYKIIEKRQSVAFWCNPISGHATLYWYQQILGQGPKLLIQFQNNGVVDDSQLPKDRFSAERLKGVDSTLKIQPAKLEDSAVYLCASRRPGTGTYGYTFGSGTRLTVV.

Notes on this clonotype: It is likely a read error, because the conserved phenylalanine at the end of the CDR3 is missing. The V gene is TRBV7-9, the J gene TRBJ1-5; D gene uncertain. V lost 10 bases to trimming and J lost 4 bases, with 11 bases between them. CDR1 is SEHNR and CDR2 is FQNEAQ in the germline V gene (reference sequence). There are 12 residues in the CDR3. The CDR3 is CATARGNQPQHL. CDR3 DNA: TGTGCCACCGCCCGCGGGAATCAGCCCCAGCATTTG.

This clonotype was detected only a few times. The chain uses TRBV28 and TRBJ1-2, with D hard to call. Per germline, CDR1 MDHEN and CDR2 SYDVKM. CDR3 length: 15 amino acids. The V end was cut by 1 base, the J end by 0 bases, with 9 bases between. In DNA form, the CDR3 reads TGTGCCAGCAGTTTATTGGGGTCAGCTAACTATGGCTACACCTTC. Its translation is CASSLLGSANYGYTF.

V usage is TRBV4-2 and J usage is TRBJ1-4, with D maybe TRBD1 (5 bases). CDR3 length: 15 residues. V was trimmed by 0 bases and J by 7 bases, leaving 12 bases between them. Germline V gene sequence: CDR1 LGHNA, CDR2 YNFKEQ. The CDR3: CASSQEGTNLEKLFF. In DNA, the CDR3 is TGTGCCAGCAGCCAAGAGGGGACGAACCTTGAAAAACTGTTTTTT.

This clonotype turned up a few times. The rearrangement joins TRBV29-1 to TRBJ1-4; no clear D. The CDR3 spans 8 residues. Germline CDR1 and CDR2: SQVTM and ANQGSEA. V was trimmed by 8 bases and J by 7 bases, leaving 2 bases between them. The CDR3 DNA reads TGCAGCCCTGAAAAACTGTTTTTT. This encodes CSPEKLFF.

The rearrangement uses TRBV28 and TRBJ1-6, with 9 positions matching TRBD1. Trimming at V came to 5 bases and at J to 5 bases, leaving 4 bases not matched to a gene. The V gene's germline CDR1 is MDHEN and CDR2 SYDVKM. The CDR3 is 15 residues long. The DNA of the CDR3 is TGTGCCAGCAGTGCGAGGACAGGGGATAATTCACCCCTCCACTTT. It specifies CASSARTGDNSPLHF.

In this sample, this clonotype turned up a few times. The chain carries TRBV7-6 and TRBJ1-2; 9 bases agree with TRBD1. This CDR3 has 16 amino acids. Germline V CDR1 and CDR2: SGHVS, FNYEAQ. V dropped 5 bases and J dropped 4; count of bases not matched to a gene: 11. The CDR3 spells CASSLIAGQGAYGYTF. The CDR3 nucleotides are TGTGCCAGCAGCCTAATCGCGGGACAGGGTGCCTATGGCTACACCTTC.

This clonotype was detected a few times. The rearrangement links TRBV2 to TRBJ1-4; D remains ambiguous. This CDR3 region has 14 residues. Germline CDR1 is SNHLY and CDR2 is FYNNEI. Trimming removed 8 bases at V and 2 bases at J, with 12 bases between. CDR3 DNA sequence: TGTGCCAGCTCTCGAGGCGGGACTAATGAAAAACTGTTTTTT. Encoded protein: CASSRGGTNEKLFF.

V gene TRBV15 combines with J gene TRBJ1-1; D gene unclear. The CDR3 runs 16 residues. Per germline, CDR1 LNHNV and CDR2 YYDKDF (reference sequence). The V gene lost 0 bases and the J gene lost 2 bases, with 13 bases spanning the gap. The CDR3: CATSRDGATVNTEAFF. CDR3 nucleotides: TGTGCCACCAGCAGAGATGGAGCTACCGTAAACACTGAAGCTTTCTTT.

The chain employs TRBV25-1 and TRBJ2-5; no clear D. Between the trimmed V and J ends, which lost 2 bases and 7 bases, there was a span of 5 bases. CDR1 and CDR2 (germline): MGHDK, SYGVNS. This CDR3 has 11 residues. The CDR3 DNA is TGTGCCAGCAGTGAACAGTGGACCCAGTACTTC. This gives the protein CASSEQWTQYF.

This clonotype appeared a few times. The chain has TRBV6-5 and TRBJ2-7, with TRBD2 identical over 9 bases. The CDR3 runs 16 residues. The germline gives CDR1 MNHEY, CDR2 SVGAGI. Germline trimming cut 0 bases from V and 4 bases from J; bases unmatched to any gene: 7. The DNA for the CDR3 is TGTGCCAGCAGTTACTCGGCTAGCGGGGCCGGGTACGAGCAGTACTTC. It is translated as CASSYSASGAGYEQYF.

This clonotype was picked up a small number of times. This chain links TRBV7-9 with TRBJ1-2, with no clear D. The CDR3 extends over 14 amino acids. The V gene's germline CDR1 is SEHNR and CDR2 FQNEAQ (reference sequence). Trimming pared 1 base from V and 4 bases from J, leaving 10 bases between. The CDR3 here is CASSLEGNPYGYTF. CDR3 nucleotides: TGTGCCAGCAGCTTAGAAGGGAATCCCTATGGCTACACCTTC.

The chain is built from TRBV20-1 and TRBJ2-1; D uncertain. CDR1 and CDR2 from the germline V gene are DFQATT and SNEGSKA (reference sequence). There are 12 residues in the CDR3. Trimming took off 4 bases at V and 3 bases at J, with 7 bases between the two ends. In DNA form, the CDR3 reads TGCAGTGCTACTGACTTCTACAATGAGCAGTTCTTC. The encoded protein is CSATDFYNEQFF.